This TCR beta chain was found in a study of a mutant IDH1 vaccine in newly diagnosed glioma. About this clone itself: Antigen: not known.

The time point was: week 47, end of study. Every vaccine dose comprised 300 ug of mutant IDH1 20-mer peptide plus topical imiquimod. CDR1 is LNHDA, CDR2 SQIVND, per germline (reference sequence). V lost 10 bases and J 10 bases, leaving 16 bases between the germline ends. The CDR3 is 11 residues long. Profiled with immunoSEQ multiplex PCR; TCRdb holds only in-frame clones, not every one. In the table there are just over 60,000 clones, under 85% of which are singletons. The V call is TRBV19, the J call TRBJ1-2; D is unresolved. Sequencing used PBMCs, obtained from a glioma patient whose treatment included an IDH1 peptide vaccine. The source is a young man with glioma. The CDR3 region is CATSYLWDYTF. The CDR3 nucleotides read TGTGCCACTAGCTACTTGTGGGACTACACCTTC.